The clone carrying this T cell receptor (beta chain) turned up a few times. Blood collection times were about day -28 and days 30, 100, 180 posttransplant. The data derive from a study of T cell clonotyping in hematopoietic cell transplantation. Clones were sequenced by immunoSEQ multiplex PCR, and TCRdb holds only the in-frame ones, with some missing. The repertoire includes approximately 7,000 clones, roughly a third of them detected once, and approximately 20% sits in the top ten. The CDR3 runs 14 residues. Germline CDR1 is MNHEY and CDR2 is SVGAGI. With V trimmed by 4 bases and J by 5 bases, 6 bases remained unmatched.

This sequence originates from an older female patient who had an allogeneic stem cell transplant, so the T cells may come from the graft donor. Some clones in this sample may be carry-over from other donors' samples. Sequencing was performed on peripheral blood mononuclear cells, taken 30 days after allogeneic stem cell transplant. The chain uses TRBV6-5 and TRBJ2-5; 8 bases are shared with TRBD1. The CDR3 nucleotides read TGTGCCAGCAGTTTGCAGGGGGCCAGTGAGACCCAGTACTTC. Protein sequence: CASSLQGASETQYF.